The clone carrying this TCR beta chain has a count of ten or more. The data belong to a study of spatial heterogeneity in lung cancer. The wider study: Raw-read counts averaged over ten per unique TCR and UMI combination.

As to time point: sample taken at primary tumor resection. A single record per CDR3 protein comes from TCRdb applying MiXCR to the 5' RACE reads. The repertoire holds tens of thousands of distinct CDR3 sequences, with roughly 4.9% as singletons. This receptor was identified in a female donor with early-stage non-small cell lung cancer. The sequenced sample was PBMCs, obtained at surgery.

The CDR3 bases are TGTGCCAGCAGTTTGGGACGGGAGCTGTTTTTT. It is translated as CASSLGRELFF. The V and J genes are TRBV27 and TRBJ2-2, with D possibly called TRBD1 or TRBD2 (5 bases each). V was cut by 3 bases and J by 9 bases, with 5 bases left in between. CDR3 length: 11 amino acids. Germline CDR1 MNHEY, CDR2 SMNVEV (reference sequence).